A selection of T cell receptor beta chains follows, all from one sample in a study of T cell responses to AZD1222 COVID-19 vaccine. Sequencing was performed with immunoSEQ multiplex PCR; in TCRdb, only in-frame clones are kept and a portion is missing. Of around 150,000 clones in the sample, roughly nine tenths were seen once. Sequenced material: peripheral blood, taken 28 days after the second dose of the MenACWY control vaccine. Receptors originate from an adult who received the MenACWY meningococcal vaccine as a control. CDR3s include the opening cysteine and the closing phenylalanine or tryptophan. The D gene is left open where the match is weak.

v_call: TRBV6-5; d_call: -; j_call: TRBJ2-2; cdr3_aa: CASRGWDTGELFF; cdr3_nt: TGTGCCAGCAGGGGGTGGGACACCGGGGAGCTGTTTTTT
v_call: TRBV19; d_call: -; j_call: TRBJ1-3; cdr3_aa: CASSMSGAGNTIYF; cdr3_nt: TGTGCCAGTAGTATGTCAGGGGCTGGAAACACCATATATTTT
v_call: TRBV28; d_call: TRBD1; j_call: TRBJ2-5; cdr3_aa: CASSPGTGRETQYF; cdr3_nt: TGTGCCAGCAGCCCTGGGACAGGGAGGGAGACCCAGTACTTC
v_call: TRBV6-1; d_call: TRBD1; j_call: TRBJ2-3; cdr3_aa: CASSEYRGDTQYF; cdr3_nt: TGTGCCAGCAGTGAATACAGGGGAGATACGCAGTATTTT
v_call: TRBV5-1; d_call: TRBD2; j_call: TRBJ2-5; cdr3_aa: CASSAPTAAGGIQYF; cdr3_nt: TGCGCCAGCAGCGCACCGACTGCTGCGGGGGGGATCCAGTACTTC
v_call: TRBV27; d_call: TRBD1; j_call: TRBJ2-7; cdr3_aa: CASSEQGATYEQYF; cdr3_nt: TGTGCCAGCAGTGAACAGGGGGCGACCTACGAGCAGTACTTC
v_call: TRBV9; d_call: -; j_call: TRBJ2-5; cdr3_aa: CASSVVAPRYQETQYF; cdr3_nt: TGTGCCAGCAGCGTAGTGGCACCACGGTACCAAGAGACCCAGTACTTC
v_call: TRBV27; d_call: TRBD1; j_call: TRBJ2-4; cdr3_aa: CASSPSDRAKNIQYF; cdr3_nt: TGTGCCAGCAGTCCCTCGGACAGGGCCAAAAACATTCAGTACTTC
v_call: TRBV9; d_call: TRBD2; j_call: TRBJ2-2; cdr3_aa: CASSPGLAFSGGGELFF; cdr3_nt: TGTGCCAGCAGCCCGGGACTAGCTTTCTCCGGCGGCGGGGAGCTGTTTTTT
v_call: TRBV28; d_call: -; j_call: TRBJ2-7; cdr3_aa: CASSKRQWVPSYEQYF; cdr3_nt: TGTGCCAGCAGTAAAAGGCAGTGGGTCCCCTCCTACGAGCAGTACTTC